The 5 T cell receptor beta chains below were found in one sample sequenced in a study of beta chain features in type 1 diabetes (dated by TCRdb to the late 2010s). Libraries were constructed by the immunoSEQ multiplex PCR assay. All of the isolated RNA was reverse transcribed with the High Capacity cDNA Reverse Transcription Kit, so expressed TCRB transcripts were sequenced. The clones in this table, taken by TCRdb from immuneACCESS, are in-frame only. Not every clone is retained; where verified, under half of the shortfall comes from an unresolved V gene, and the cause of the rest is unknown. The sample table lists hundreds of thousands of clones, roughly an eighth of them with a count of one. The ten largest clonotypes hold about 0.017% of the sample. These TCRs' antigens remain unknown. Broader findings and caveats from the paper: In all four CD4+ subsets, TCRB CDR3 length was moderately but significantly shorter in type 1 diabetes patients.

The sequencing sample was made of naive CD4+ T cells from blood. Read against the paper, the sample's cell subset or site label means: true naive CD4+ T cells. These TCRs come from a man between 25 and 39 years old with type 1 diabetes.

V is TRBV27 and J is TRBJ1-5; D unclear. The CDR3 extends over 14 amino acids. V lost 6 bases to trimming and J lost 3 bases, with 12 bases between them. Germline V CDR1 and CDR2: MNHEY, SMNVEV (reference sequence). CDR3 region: CASRSESLNQPQHF. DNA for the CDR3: TGTGCCAGCAGGTCGGAGTCCCTCAATCAGCCCCAGCATTTT.

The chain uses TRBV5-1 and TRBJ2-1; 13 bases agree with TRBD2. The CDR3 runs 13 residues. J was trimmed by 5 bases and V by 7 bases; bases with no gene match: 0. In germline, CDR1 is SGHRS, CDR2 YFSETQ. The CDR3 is CASGTSGNNEQFF. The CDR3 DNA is TGCGCCAGCGGGACTAGCGGGAACAATGAGCAGTTCTTC.

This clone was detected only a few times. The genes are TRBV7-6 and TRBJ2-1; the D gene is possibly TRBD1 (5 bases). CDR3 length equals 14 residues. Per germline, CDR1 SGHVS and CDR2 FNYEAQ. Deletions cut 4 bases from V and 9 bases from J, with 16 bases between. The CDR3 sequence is CASSSVRQGIEQFF. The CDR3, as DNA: TGTGCCAGCAGCTCCGTAAGGCAGGGAATTGAGCAGTTCTTC.

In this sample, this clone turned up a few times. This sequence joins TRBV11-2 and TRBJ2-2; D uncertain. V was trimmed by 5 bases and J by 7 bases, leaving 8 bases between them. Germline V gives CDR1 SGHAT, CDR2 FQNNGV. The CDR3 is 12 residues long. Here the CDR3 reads CASSNRYGELFF. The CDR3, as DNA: TGTGCCAGCAGCAACCGGTACGGGGAGCTGTTTTTT.

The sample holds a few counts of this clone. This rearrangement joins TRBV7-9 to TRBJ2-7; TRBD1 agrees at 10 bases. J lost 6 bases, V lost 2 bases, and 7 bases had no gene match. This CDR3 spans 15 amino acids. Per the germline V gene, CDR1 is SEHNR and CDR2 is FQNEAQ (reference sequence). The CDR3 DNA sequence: TGTGCCAGCAGCTTACCACGACAGGGGGCTAGCGAGCAGTACTTC. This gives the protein CASSLPRQGASEQYF. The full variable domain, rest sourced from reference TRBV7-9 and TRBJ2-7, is DTGVSQNPRHKITKRGQNVTFRCDPISEHNRLYWYRQTLGQGPEFLTYFQNEAQLEKSRLLSDRFSAERPKGSFSTLEIQRTEQGDSAMYLCASSLPRQGASEQYFGPGTRLTVT.